Sequencing of this TCR beta chain was carried out in a study of control samples from healthy donors and cancer patients. Germline-derived CDR1 and CDR2 are MNHEY and SVGAGI. The CDR3 sequence is 13 residues long. Deletions cut 8 bases from V and 0 bases from J, with 10 bases between. Measured with immunoSEQ multiplex PCR; TCRdb has only the in-frame clones, and not every one. Of about 160,000 clones listed, approximately 96% were seen once; the top ten hold just over 1%. The rearrangement joins TRBV6-5 to TRBJ1-1, with D unresolved. Sequencing was done on a sample of blood. The TCR was taken from a woman younger than 45 in good health. DNA of the CDR3: TGTGCCAGCGGACGTAAAATGAACACTGAAGCTTTCTTT. It codes for CASGRKMNTEAFF.